The entry below gives a single TCR beta chain sequence along with its context. Its antigen is as yet unknown. The CDR3 has 15 amino acids. Germline-derived CDR1 and CDR2 are LGHNA and YSLEER. UMI-labeled 5' RACE yielded the TRB cDNA libraries. From the 5' RACE reads, TCRdb lists one entry per CDR3 protein and no DNA. The sample totals around 150,000 distinct CDR3 sequences. The sample belongs to a study of CXCR3-negative and CXCR3-positive naive CD8 T cells. Study results and limitations: Naive CXCR3-positive cells had TRB CDR3s more hydrophobic than those of CXCR3-negative naive cells.

The receptor comes from a human donor in good health. Some clones in this sample may be carry-over from other donors' samples. The V gene is TRBV4-3, the J gene TRBJ2-7; TCRdb selects TRBD1, and the lack of DNA leaves this call unchecked. What was sequenced was naive CXCR3+ CD8+ T cells from blood. Subset reported: CD45RO-CCR7+CD27+CD95- naive CD8+ T cells expressing CXCR3 (TNR3+). The CDR3 sequence: CASSQDADRGYEQYF.